Below, one T cell receptor beta chain is given with its context. Time point described: patch test 1, 2 weeks after DPC sensitization. As for treatment: therapeutic diphenylcyclopropenone sensitization with weekly scalp DPC. Donors, patients with alopecia ranging from 18 to 70 years old and judged suitable for DPC, provided samples. This CDR3 is built from 16 residues. The V segment lost 1 base and the J segment 4 bases; nucleotides outside the gene matches: 2. The germline CDR1 and CDR2 sequences are LGHNA and YSLEER. TCRdb independently ran MiXCR on the RACE reads; one entry per CDR3 protein. The sample gives around 340,000 distinct CDR3 sequences, around 7% of which show up once; 8.4% is in the top ten. This entry is derived from a study of human T cells and chemical hapten exposure.

The TCR comes from a woman between 18 and 30 years old with alopecia areata. Some clones in this sample may be carry-over from other donors' samples. The chain recombines TRBV4-3 with TRBJ1-6, with 9 positions matching TRBD1. The sequencing here drew on whole blood, taken in connection with sensitization to the hapten diphenylcyclopropenone (DPC). The DNA of the CDR3 is TGCGCCAGCAGCCAAGGACAGGGGGGTTATAATTCACCCCTCCACTTT. Translated, it gives CASSQGQGGYNSPLHF.